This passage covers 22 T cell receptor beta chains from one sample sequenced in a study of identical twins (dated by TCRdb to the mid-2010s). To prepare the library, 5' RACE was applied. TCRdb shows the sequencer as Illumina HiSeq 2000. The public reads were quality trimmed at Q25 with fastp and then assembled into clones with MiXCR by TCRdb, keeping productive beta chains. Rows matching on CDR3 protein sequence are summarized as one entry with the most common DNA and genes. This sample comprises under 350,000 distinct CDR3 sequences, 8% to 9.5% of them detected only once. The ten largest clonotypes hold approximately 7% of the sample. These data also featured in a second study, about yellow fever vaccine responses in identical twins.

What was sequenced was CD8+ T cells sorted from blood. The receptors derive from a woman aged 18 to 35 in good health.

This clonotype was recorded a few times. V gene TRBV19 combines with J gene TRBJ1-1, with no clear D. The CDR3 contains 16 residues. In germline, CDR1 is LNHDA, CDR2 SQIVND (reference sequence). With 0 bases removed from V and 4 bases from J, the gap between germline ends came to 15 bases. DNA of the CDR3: TGTGCCAGTAGTATAGATCCTGGGAGCGGCAGCACTGAAGCTTTCTTT. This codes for CASSIDPGSGSTEAFF.

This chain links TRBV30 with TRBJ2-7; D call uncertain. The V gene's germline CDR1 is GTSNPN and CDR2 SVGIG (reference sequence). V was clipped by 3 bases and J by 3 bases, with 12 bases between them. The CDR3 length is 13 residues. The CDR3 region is CAWSETDDYEQYF. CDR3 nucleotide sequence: TGTGCCTGGAGCGAGACTGATGACTACGAGCAGTACTTC.

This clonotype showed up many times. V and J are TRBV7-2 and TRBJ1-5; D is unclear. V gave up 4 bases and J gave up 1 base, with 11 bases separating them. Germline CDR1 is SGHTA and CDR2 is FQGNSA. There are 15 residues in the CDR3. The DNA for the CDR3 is TGTGCCAGCAGCTCCTCGGGGTGGAGCAATCAGCCCCAGCATTTT. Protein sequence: CASSSSGWSNQPQHF.

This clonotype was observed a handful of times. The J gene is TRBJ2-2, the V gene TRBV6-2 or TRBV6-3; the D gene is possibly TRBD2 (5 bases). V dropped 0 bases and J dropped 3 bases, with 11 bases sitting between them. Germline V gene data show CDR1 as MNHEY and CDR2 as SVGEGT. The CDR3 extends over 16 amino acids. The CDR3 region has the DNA TGTGCCAGCAGTTACTCGCCGGGAAGGGACACCGGGGAGCTGTTTTTT. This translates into CASSYSPGRDTGELFF.

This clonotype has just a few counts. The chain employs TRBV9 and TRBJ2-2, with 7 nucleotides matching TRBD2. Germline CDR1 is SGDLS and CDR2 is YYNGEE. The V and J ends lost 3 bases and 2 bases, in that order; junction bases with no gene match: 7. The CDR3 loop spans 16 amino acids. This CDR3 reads CASSGRAGRNTGELFF. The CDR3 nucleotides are TGTGCCAGCAGCGGACGAGCGGGGAGAAACACCGGGGAGCTGTTTTTT.

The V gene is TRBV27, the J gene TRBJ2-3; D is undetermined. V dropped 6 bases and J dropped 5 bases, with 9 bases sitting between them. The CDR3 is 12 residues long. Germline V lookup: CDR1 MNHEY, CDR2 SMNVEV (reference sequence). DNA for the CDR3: TGTGCCAGCAGGAGTGTCGGAGATACGCAGTATTTT. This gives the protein CASRSVGDTQYF.

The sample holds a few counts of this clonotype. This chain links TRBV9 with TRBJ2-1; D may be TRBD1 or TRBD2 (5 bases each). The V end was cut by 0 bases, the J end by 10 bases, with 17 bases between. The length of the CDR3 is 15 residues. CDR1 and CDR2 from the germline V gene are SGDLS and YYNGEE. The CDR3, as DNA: TGTGCCAGCAGCGTAGCGGACGGGGCACCAGTAGAGCAGTTCTTC. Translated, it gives CASSVADGAPVEQFF.

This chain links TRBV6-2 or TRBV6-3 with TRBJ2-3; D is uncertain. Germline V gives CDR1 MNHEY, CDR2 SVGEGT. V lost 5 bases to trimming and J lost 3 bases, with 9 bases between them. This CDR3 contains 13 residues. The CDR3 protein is CASSPQETDTQYF. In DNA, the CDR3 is TGTGCCAGCAGTCCGCAGGAGACAGATACGCAGTATTTT.

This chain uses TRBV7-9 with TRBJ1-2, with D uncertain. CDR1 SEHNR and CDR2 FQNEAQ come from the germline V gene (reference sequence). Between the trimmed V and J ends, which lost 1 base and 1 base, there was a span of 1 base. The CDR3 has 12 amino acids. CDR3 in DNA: TGTGCCAGCAGCTTAGTTAACTATGGCTACACCTTC. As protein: CASSLVNYGYTF.

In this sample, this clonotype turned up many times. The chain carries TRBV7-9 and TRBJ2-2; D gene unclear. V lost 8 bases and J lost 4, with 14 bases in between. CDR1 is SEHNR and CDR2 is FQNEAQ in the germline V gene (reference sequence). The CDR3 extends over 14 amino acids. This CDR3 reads CASPWGPGTGELFF. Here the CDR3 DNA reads TGTGCCAGCCCGTGGGGTCCGGGCACCGGGGAGCTGTTTTTT.

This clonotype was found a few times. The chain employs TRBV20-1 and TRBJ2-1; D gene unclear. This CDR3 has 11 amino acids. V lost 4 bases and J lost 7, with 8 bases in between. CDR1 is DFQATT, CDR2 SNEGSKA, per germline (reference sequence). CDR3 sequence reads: CSAITRNEQFF. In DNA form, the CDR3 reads TGCAGTGCTATCACGCGGAATGAGCAGTTCTTC.

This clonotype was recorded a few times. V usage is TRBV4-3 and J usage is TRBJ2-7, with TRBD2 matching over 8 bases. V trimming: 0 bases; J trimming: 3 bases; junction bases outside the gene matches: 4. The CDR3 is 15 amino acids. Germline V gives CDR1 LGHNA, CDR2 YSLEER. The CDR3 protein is CASSQDRGGNYEQYF. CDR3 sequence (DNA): TGCGCCAGCAGCCAAGATCGCGGGGGGAACTACGAGCAGTACTTC.

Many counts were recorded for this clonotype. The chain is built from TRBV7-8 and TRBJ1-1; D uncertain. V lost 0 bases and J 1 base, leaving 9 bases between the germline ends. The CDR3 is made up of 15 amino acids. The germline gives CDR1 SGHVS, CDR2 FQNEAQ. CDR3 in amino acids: CASSLAGPANTEAFF. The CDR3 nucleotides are TGTGCCAGCAGCTTAGCTGGTCCAGCGAACACTGAAGCTTTCTTT.

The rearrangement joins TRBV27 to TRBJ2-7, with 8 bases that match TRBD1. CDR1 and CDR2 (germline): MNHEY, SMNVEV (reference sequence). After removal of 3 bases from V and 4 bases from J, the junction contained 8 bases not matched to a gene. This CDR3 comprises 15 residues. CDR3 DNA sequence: TGTGCCAGCAGTTTTGGACAGGGTCTTGTGTACGAGCAGTACTTC. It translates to CASSFGQGLVYEQYF.

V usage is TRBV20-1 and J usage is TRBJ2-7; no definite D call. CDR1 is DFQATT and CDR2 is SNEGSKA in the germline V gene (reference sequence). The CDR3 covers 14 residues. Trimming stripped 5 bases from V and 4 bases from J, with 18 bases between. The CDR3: CSASSDWLVYEQYF. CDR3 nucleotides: TGCAGTGCTTCCTCCGACTGGCTCGTTTACGAGCAGTACTTC.

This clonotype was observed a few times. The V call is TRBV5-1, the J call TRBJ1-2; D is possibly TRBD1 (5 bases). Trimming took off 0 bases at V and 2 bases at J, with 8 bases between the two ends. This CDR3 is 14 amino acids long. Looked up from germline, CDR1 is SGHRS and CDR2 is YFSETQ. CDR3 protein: CASSLDQGNYGYTF. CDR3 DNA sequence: TGCGCCAGCAGCTTGGACCAGGGCAACTATGGCTACACCTTC.

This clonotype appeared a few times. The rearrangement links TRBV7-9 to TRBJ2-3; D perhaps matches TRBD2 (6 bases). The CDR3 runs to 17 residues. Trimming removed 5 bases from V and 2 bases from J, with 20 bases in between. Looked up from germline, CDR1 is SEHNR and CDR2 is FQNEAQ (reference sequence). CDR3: CASSGGYPDRYTDTQYF. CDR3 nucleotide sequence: TGTGCCAGCAGCGGAGGGTATCCAGACCGTTACACAGATACGCAGTATTTT. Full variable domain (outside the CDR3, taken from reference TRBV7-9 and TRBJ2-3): DTGVSQNPRHKITKRGQNVTFRCDPISEHNRLYWYRQTLGQGPEFLTYFQNEAQLEKSRLLSDRFSAERPKGSFSTLEIQRTEQGDSAMYLCASSGGYPDRYTDTQYFGPGTRLTVL.

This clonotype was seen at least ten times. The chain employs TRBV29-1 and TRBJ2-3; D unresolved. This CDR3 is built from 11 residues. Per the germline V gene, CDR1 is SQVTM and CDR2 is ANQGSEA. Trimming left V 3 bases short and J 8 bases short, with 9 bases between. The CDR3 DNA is TGCAGCGTTGATTCGGGTGGTACGCAGTATTTT. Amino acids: CSVDSGGTQYF.

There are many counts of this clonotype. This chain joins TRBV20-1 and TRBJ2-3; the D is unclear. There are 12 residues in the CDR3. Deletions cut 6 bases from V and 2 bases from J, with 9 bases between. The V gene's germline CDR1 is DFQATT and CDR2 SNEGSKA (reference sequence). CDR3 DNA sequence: TGCAGTGCCCCCGAGGACACAGATACGCAGTATTTT. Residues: CSAPEDTDTQYF.

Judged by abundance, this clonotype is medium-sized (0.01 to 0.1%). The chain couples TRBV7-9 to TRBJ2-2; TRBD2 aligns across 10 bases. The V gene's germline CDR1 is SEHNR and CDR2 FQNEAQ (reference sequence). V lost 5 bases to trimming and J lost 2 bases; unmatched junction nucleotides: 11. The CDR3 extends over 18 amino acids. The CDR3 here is CASSPRDSGRTNTGELFF. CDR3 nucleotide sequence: TGTGCCAGCAGCCCCCGGGATAGCGGGAGGACTAACACCGGGGAGCTGTTTTTT.

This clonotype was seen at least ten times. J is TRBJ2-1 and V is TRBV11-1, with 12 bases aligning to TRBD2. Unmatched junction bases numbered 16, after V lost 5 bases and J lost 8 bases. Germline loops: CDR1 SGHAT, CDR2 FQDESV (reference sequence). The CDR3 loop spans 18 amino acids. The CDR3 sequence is CASSPKPLGLAGIDEQFF. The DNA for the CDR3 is TGTGCCAGCAGCCCCAAACCCTTAGGACTAGCGGGGATCGATGAGCAGTTCTTC.

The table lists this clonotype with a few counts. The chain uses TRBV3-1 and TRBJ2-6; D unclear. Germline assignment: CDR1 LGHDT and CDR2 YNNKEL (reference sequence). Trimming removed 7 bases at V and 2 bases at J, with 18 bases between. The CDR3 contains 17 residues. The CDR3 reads CASTQQFSGAGANVLTF. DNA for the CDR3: TGTGCCAGCACCCAGCAGTTCTCTGGGGCTGGGGCCAACGTCCTGACTTTC.